This TCR beta chain stems from a study of CD8+ T cells in alopecia areata (dated by TCRdb to the late 2010s). In terms of the full investigation: Treated patients were enrolled in an open-label pilot trial of oral tofacitinib, 5 to 10 mg twice daily, for moderate-to-severe alopecia areata. Biopsies were taken from tofacitinib-treated patients at baseline and at 4 and 24 weeks of treatment, and a later scalp biopsy was taken in several of the tofacitinib-treated patients. Human TCRbeta sequencing covered scalp tissue and sorted CD4+ and CD8+ peripheral blood T cells from patchy and totalis/universalis alopecia areata patients and healthy controls. immunoSEQ multiplex PCR using 35 Vbeta forward primers and 13 Jbeta reverse primers was used to amplify TCRbeta CDR3 regions. To study T cell clonal expansion in alopecia areata, the researchers applied high-throughput TCRbeta sequencing to both the C3H/HeJ mouse model and human patients. RNA was extracted with the PAXgene miRNA kit for fixed scalp, the miRNeasy kit for PBMCs, and the RNeasy kit for mouse skin. In treated patients, disease severity was measured using the SALT score, which gives the percentage of scalp surface area affected. Patients received tofacitinib for 6 to 18 months and were then followed off drug for 6 months to check for delayed response and recurrence. Scalp clonality was compared among normal scalp (n=4), patchy alopecia areata scalp (n=8), and alopecia totalis/universalis scalp (n=8).

General conclusions and limits of the study: Because the treated cohort was small and had just a single nonresponder, larger studies are needed to establish links between baseline CD8+ expansion and response. Tofacitinib significantly decreased scalp clonality and the number of expanded CD8+ clones among the top 100 scalp clones. Unlike mouse skin, which is dominated by gammadelta T cells, normal human skin has resident alphabeta T cells that are also sequenced, and this complicates analysis of the scalp TCR repertoire. Compared with normal scalp, lesional scalp had higher clonality and more expanded CD8+ clones, particularly in alopecia totalis/universalis, a pattern that suggests antigenic drive. Compared with mice, TCR sequences shared between patients were less clear, possibly partly because of HLA diversity across the patient population. Many expanded lesional clones were found to persist in scalp and blood during tofacitinib treatment, and relapse after treatment cessation may be partly explained by this persistence.

The sample's time point, from its label and the paper: around 4 weeks on oral tofacitinib. The treatment or condition label on this specimen signifies: oral pan-JAK inhibitor, 5-10 mg twice daily. Lesional scalp punch biopsies and peripheral blood were obtained from alopecia areata patients. PBMCs were separated by density centrifugation and stained for CD3, CD4 and CD8, after which CD4+ and CD8+ T cells were sorted on a FACSAria. Library construction relied on the immunoSEQ multiplex PCR assay. RNA was extracted from all samples and reverse transcribed into cDNA as template for TCR sequencing. First-strand cDNA was synthesized with SuperScript III using a 2:1 mix of oligo-dT and random hexamers. Amplification bias was assessed with a synthetic immune receptor repertoire, and residual bias was removed computationally. The paper's processing steps were these. After raw reads were preprocessed to remove errors, the CDR3 was defined following IMGT conventions as running from the conserved cysteine to phenylalanine. Clonality was calculated as 1 minus Shannon entropy normalized by log2 of the number of productive unique TCRs. Whether scalp clones were CD4 or CD8 was inferred by matching scalp TCRbeta sequences against CD4 and CD8 repertoires sorted from blood. TCRdb provides this immuneACCESS table in a form limited to in-frame rearrangements. Some clones are lacking; in checked studies, under half of them reflect an unresolved V gene, and why the rest are absent is not known. D and trimming come from the DNA, and the V and J calls and clone size come from that table. This sample gives around 120,000 clones in total; about 50% of them show up just once. The ten largest clones add up to approximately 0.5% of the sample.

As for this clone: Its cognate antigen has yet to be identified. No much larger clone is present one base from it, and per-base qualities are unavailable.

The germline V gene encodes CDR1 SQVTM and CDR2 ANQGSEA. The CDR3 holds 14 amino acids from the cysteine to the phenylalanine. Of all the DNA, just the CDR3 is kept, 42 bases in frame from base 1. V is cut back by 5 bases and J by 7 bases, with 9 bases in the junction unmatched. This chain joins TRBV29-1 to TRBJ2-1; 9 nucleotides in the junction match TRBD1. The clonotype originates from a human donor with alopecia areata. The sample was CD4+ T cells sorted from blood, taken at week 4, from a patient treated with tofacitinib. DNA sequence: TGCAGCGTTAAACGGGACAGGGATGGGAATGAGCAGTTCTTC. The translation is CSVKRDRDGNEQFF.